This T cell receptor (beta chain) was sequenced in a study of T cell changes during pregnancy in multiple sclerosis. Germline lookup yields CDR1 LGHNA and CDR2 YNFKEQ. Deletions cut 0 bases from V and 3 bases from J, with 8 bases between. CDR3 length: 15 amino acids. Libraries were prepared by immunoSEQ multiplex PCR; TCRdb keeps only in-frame clonotypes and omits some of them. The repertoire holds about 57,000 clones, 92% seen once, with about 0.21% in the top ten. The sequenced sample was CD4+ T cells from peripheral blood mononuclear cells, obtained in the second trimester of pregnancy. This receptor was obtained from a female donor with multiple sclerosis, enrolled in a pregnancy study. The V gene is TRBV4-2, the J gene TRBJ2-2, with D possibly matching TRBD2 (5 bases). The CDR3 bases are TGTGCCAGCAGCCAAGATGGAGCGGACACCGGGGAGCTGTTTTTT. It is translated as CASSQDGADTGELFF.